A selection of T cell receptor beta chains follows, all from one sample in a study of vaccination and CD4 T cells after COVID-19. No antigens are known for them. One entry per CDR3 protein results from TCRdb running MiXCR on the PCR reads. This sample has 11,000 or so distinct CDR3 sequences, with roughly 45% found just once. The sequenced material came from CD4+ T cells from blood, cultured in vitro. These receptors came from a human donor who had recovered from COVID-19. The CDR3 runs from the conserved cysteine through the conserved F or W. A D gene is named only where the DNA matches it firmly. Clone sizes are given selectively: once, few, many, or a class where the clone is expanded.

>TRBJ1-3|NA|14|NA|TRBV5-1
CASSPRVPGNTIYF
TGCGCCAGCAGCCCGCGGGTCCCTGGAAACACCATATATTTT
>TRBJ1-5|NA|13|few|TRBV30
CAWSGGFQQPQHF
TGTGCCTGGAGTGGGGGGTTCCAACAGCCCCAGCATTTT
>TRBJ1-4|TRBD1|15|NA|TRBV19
CASSTGGGTNEKLFF
TGTGCCAGTAGTACAGGGGGCGGCACTAATGAAAAACTGTTTTTT
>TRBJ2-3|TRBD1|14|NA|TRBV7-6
CASSLGRTGDTQYF
TGTGCCAGCAGCTTAGGTAGGACAGGAGATACGCAGTATTTT
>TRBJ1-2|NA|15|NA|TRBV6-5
CASSYGGTPAYGYTF
TGTGCCAGCAGTTACGGTGGGACCCCAGCCTATGGCTACACCTTC
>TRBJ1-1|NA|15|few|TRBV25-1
CASSEKKTPGLQAFF
TGTGCCAGCAGTGAAAAGAAAACTCCGGGACTGCAAGCTTTCTTT
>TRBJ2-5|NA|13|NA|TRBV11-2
CASSLSKQETQYF
TGTGCCAGCAGCTTGAGTAAGCAGGAGACCCAGTACTTC
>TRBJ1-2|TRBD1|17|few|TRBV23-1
CASSHRGQGRGIWGYTF
TGCGCCAGCAGTCACCGGGGACAGGGTAGGGGCATATGGGGCTACACCTTC
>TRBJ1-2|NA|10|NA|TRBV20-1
CSAGKAGYTF
TGCAGTGCCGGCAAGGCTGGCTACACCTTC
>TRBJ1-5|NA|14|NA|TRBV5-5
CASSLEGMGQPQHF
TGTGCCAGCAGCTTGGAGGGGATGGGTCAGCCCCAGCATTTT
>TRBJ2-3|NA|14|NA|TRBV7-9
CASSLAGNTDTQYF
TGTGCCAGCAGCTTGGCGGGGAACACAGATACGCAGTATTTT
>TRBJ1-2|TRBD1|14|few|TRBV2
CASSLQGWDYGYTF
TGTGCCAGCAGTCTACAGGGGTGGGACTATGGCTACACCTTC
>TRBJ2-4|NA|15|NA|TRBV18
CASSPPREISDIQYF
TGTGCCAGCTCACCACCGAGGGAGATTAGTGACATTCAGTACTTC
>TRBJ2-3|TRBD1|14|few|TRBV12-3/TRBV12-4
CASTYPTGVDTQYF
TGTGCCAGCACCTACCCAACAGGGGTAGATACGCAGTATTTT
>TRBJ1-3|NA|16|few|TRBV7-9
CASSQLTGFSGNTIYF
TGTGCCAGCAGCCAACTTACAGGGTTCTCTGGAAACACCATATATTTT
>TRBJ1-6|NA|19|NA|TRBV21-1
CASSKEAEDIPHYNSPLHF
TGTGCCAGCAGCAAAGAGGCAGAGGATATACCCCACTATAATTCACCCCTCCACTTT
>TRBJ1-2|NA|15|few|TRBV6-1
CASRGPTRGHYGYTF
TGTGCCAGCCGAGGGCCCACTCGGGGTCACTATGGCTACACCTTC
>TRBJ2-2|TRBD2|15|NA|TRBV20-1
CSAASGGVYTGELFF
TGCAGTGCGGCTAGCGGGGGGGTTTACACCGGGGAGCTGTTTTTT
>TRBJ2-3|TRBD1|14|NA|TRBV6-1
CAGSLDRGTDTQYF
TGTGCCGGCAGCCTCGACAGGGGCACAGATACGCAGTATTTT
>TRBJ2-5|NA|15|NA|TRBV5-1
CASVTSGRGGETQYF
TGCGCCAGCGTTACCTCGGGCCGGGGAGGAGAGACCCAGTACTTC
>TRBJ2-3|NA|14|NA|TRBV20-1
CSASWAAHTDTQYF
TGCAGTGCTAGTTGGGCAGCTCACACAGATACGCAGTATTTT
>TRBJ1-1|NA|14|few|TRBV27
CASNYLQGNTEAFF
TGTGCCAGCAATTACTTACAGGGGAACACTGAAGCTTTCTTT
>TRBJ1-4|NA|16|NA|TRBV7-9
CASSLALGGSGEKLFF
TGTGCCAGCAGCTTAGCGCTCGGCGGTTCGGGTGAAAAACTGTTTTTT
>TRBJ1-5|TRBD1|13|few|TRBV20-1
CSARDQGDQPQHF
TGCAGTGCTAGAGATCAGGGGGATCAGCCCCAGCATTTT
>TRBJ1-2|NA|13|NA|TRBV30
CAWKPPLFSGYTF
TGTGCCTGGAAACCCCCTTTATTTTCGGGCTACACCTTC
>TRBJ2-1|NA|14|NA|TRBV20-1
CSARGMSSYNEQFF
TGCAGTGCTAGAGGCATGAGCTCCTACAATGAGCAGTTCTTC
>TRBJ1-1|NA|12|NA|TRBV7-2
CASSFLGTEAFF
TGTGCCAGCAGCTTTCTGGGCACTGAAGCTTTCTTT
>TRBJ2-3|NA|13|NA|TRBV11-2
CASSLSSPAVQYF
TGTGCCAGCAGCTTATCGTCGCCGGCGGTGCAGTATTTT
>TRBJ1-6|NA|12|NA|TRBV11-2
CASSLQNSPLHF
TGTGCCAGCAGCCTACAAAATTCACCCCTCCACTTT
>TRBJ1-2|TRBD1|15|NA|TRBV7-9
CASSSRDRGLSGYTF
TGTGCCAGCAGCTCCCGGGACAGGGGGCTCTCTGGCTACACCTTC
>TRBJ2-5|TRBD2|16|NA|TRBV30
CAWSEGLAGVIETQYF
TGTGCCTGGAGTGAGGGACTAGCGGGGGTAATAGAGACCCAGTACTTC
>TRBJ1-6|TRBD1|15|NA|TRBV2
CASSPGTGNGSPLHF
TGTGCCAGCAGTCCCGGGACAGGGAATGGATCACCCCTCCACTTT
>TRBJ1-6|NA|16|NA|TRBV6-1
CASSALQGGLISPLHF
TGTGCCAGCAGTGCCCTACAGGGAGGGCTTATTTCACCCCTCCACTTT
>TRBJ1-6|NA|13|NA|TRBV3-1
CASSPTENSPLHF
TGTGCCAGCAGCCCGACTGAGAATTCACCCCTCCACTTT
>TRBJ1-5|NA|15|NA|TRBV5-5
CASRSTAFGDQPQHF
TGTGCCAGCAGGTCGACAGCTTTCGGGGACCAGCCCCAGCATTTT
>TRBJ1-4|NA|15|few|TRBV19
CASRREQGGNEKLFF
TGTGCCAGTAGGAGGGAACAGGGAGGTAATGAAAAACTGTTTTTT
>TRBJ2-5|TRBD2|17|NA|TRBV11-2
CASSLSENRGGFETQYF
TGTGCCAGCAGCTTAAGCGAGAACCGGGGGGGCTTTGAGACCCAGTACTTC
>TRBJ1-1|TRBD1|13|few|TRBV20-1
CSARQGGHTEAFF
TGCAGTGCTAGACAGGGGGGGCACACTGAAGCTTTCTTT
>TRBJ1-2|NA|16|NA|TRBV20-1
CSARDPTPGGSGGYTF
TGCAGTGCTAGAGACCCTACTCCGGGGGGATCGGGCGGCTACACCTTC
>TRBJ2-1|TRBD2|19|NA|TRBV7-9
CASSSGLAGGKSSYNEQFF
TGTGCCAGCAGCTCGGGACTAGCGGGGGGAAAGAGCTCCTACAATGAGCAGTTCTTC
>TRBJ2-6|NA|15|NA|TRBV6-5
CASSYRGTGANVLTF
TGTGCCAGCAGTTACAGGGGGACTGGGGCCAACGTCCTGACTTTC
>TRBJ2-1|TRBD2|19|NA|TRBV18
CASSPVRLAGAYSYNEQFF
TGTGCCAGCTCACCAGTACGTCTAGCGGGGGCTTATTCCTACAATGAGCAGTTCTTC
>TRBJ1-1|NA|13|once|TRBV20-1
CSARALQGTEAFF
TGCAGTGCTAGAGCCTTACAGGGCACTGAAGCTTTCTTT
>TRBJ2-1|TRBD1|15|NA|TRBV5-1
CASSLGTGSSNEQFF
TGCGCCAGCAGCTTGGGGACAGGGTCAAGCAATGAGCAGTTCTTC
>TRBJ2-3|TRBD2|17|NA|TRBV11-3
CASSRGGTAASTDTQYF
TGTGCCAGCAGCAGGGGAGGGACGGCCGCTAGCACAGATACGCAGTATTTT
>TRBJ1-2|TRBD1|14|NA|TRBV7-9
CASSRQGGDYGYTF
TGTGCCAGCAGCCGACAGGGGGGAGACTATGGCTACACCTTC
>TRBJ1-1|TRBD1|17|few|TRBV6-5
CASSYSPGQGAGTEAFF
TGTGCCAGCAGTTACTCCCCGGGACAGGGGGCTGGAACTGAAGCTTTCTTT
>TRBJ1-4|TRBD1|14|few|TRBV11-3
CASSRGTGDEKLFF
TGTGCCAGCAGCCGCGGGACAGGGGACGAAAAACTGTTTTTT
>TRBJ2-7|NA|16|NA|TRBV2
CASKRSSGGDSYEQYF
TGTGCCAGTAAAAGGTCATCGGGTGGGGATTCCTACGAGCAGTACTTC
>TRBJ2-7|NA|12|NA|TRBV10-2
CASGEPTYEQYF
TGCGCCAGCGGAGAGCCCACCTACGAGCAGTACTTC
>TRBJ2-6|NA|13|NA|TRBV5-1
CASSLAGANVLTF
TGCGCCAGCAGCTTGGCTGGGGCCAACGTCCTGACTTTC
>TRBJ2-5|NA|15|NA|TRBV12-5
CASGLVNSMAGTQYF
TGTGCTAGTGGTTTGGTAAACTCTATGGCGGGGACCCAGTACTTC
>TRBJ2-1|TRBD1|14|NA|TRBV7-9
CASSRARDSNEQFF
TGTGCCAGCAGCCGGGCCCGGGACAGCAATGAGCAGTTCTTC
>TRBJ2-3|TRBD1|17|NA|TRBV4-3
CASSQELPGQGTDTQYF
TGCGCCAGCAGCCAGGAACTGCCGGGACAGGGCACAGATACGCAGTATTTT
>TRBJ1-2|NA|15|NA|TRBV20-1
CSAPAGGGPNYGYTF
TGCAGTGCCCCAGCCGGAGGGGGTCCTAACTATGGCTACACCTTC
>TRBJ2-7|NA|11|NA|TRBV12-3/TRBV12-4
CASSAFDEQYF
TGTGCCAGCAGCGCCTTCGACGAGCAGTACTTC
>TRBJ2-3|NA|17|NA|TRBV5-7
CASSPVGSRSITDTQYF
TGTGCCAGCAGCCCCGTGGGTTCCCGAAGTATCACAGATACGCAGTATTTT